The entry that follows covers one T cell receptor (beta chain) sequence. Its target is unknown. The sample belongs to a study of cytomegalovirus exposure and HLA in healthy donors. Study overall: Clustering assigned 81% of the 350 to 450 genotyped donors to the Caucasian-associated ancestry cluster. Study-wide findings and caveats: Association with HLA alleles at 0.05 false discovery rate was found for roughly 17,000 TCR beta sequences in a later analysis. Earlier findings revealed that most TCR beta V segments proved productive either about 87% or about 30% of the time. What a later analysis showed was that several of the most significant clusters appeared linked to common viral pathogens.

The PCR ran on 60 Vbeta and 13 Jbeta primers. This table comes from immunoSEQ multiplex PCR, and its TCRdb copy is limited to in-frame clones, with some not included. The sample holds 160,000 or so clones, around 80% seen once. Sequenced sample: PBMCs. The sequence was collected from a man between 18 and 29 years old in good health and CMV-seropositive.

CDR3 coding DNA: TGTGCCATCAGTGCCCGGGACAGGGTTGCGGATACGCAGTATTTT. Its translation: CAISARDRVADTQYF. The J gene is TRBJ2-3, the V gene TRBV10-3, with TRBD1 matching over 9 bases. The CDR3 runs 15 residues. The V gene's germline CDR1 is ENHRY and CDR2 SYGVKD. V was clipped by 4 bases and J by 6 bases; unmatched bases: 8.